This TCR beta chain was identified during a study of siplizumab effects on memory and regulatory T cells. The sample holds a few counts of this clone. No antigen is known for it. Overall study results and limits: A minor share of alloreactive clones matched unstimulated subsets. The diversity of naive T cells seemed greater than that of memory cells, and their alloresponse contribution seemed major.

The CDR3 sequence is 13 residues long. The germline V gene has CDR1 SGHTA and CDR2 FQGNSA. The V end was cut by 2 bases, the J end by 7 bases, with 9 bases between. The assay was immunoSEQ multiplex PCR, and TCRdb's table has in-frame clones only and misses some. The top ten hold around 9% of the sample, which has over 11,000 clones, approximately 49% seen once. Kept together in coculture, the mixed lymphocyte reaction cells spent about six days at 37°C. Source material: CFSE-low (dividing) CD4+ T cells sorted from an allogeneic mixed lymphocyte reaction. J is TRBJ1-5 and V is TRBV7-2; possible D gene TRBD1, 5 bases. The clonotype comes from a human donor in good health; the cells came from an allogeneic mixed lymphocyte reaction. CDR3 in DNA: TGTGCCAGCAGCTTACAGGGTTCCCAGCCCCAGCATTTT. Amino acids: CASSLQGSQPQHF. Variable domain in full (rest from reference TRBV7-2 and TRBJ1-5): GAGVSQSPSNKVTEKGKDVELRCDPISGHTALYWYRQSLGQGLEFLIYFQGNSAPDKSGLPSDRFSAERTGGSVSTLTIQRTQQEDSAVYLCASSLQGSQPQHFGDGTRLSIL.